The 26 T cell receptor beta chains below come from one sample, sequenced in a study of T cells in Graves' hyperthyroidism and ophthalmopathy. Amplified TCR beta CDR3 regions came from RNA transcripts. TCR CDR3 underwent first-round RT-PCR with the HTBI primer set. TCRdb re-analysed the multiplex PCR reads in MiXCR, keeping a single row per CDR3 protein. The sample gives over 200,000 distinct CDR3 sequences, 17% of which show up once; under 65% is in the top ten. Material: blood. The receptors here all came from a man aged 50-60 years with Graves' hyperthyroidism.

This clonotype was seen at least ten times. The genes are TRBV12-3 or TRBV12-4 and TRBJ2-1, with D possibly TRBD2 on 6 matching bases. This CDR3 has 12 amino acids. Trimming pared 2 bases from V and 10 bases from J, leaving 9 bases between. The CDR3 here is CASSLRAGEQFF. CDR3 in DNA: TGTGCCAGCAGTTTAAGAGCGGGCGAGCAGTTCTTC.

In its sample, this clonotype was seen many times. The V gene is TRBV5-6, the J gene TRBJ2-5; D unclear. The CDR3 contains 14 residues. The V end lost 0 bases, the J end lost 3 bases, and 9 bases lay between the germline ends. The germline V gene encodes CDR1 SGHDT and CDR2 YYEEEE. CDR3: CASSLGPSKETQYF. In nucleotides, the CDR3 is TGTGCCAGCAGCTTGGGTCCCTCCAAAGAGACCCAGTACTTC.

This clonotype occurred many times. The chain joins TRBV2 to TRBJ2-7; 7 bases align to TRBD1. V was pared by 3 bases and J by 4 bases, with 15 bases of the junction left unmatched. Germline V gene data show CDR1 as SNHLY and CDR2 as FYNNEI. The CDR3 consists of 17 residues. This CDR3 reads CASSDPLRTGKPYEQYF. The CDR3, as DNA: TGTGCCAGCAGTGACCCCCTACGGACAGGAAAACCATACGAGCAGTACTTC.

In its sample, this clonotype was seen a few times. The chain couples TRBV4-1 to TRBJ1-2; possibly TRBD1 for D (6 bases). V shed 4 bases and J shed 8 bases, with 20 bases lying between them. CDR3 size: 15 residues. Germline loops: CDR1 MGHRA, CDR2 YSYEKL. This CDR3 is CASSLDARGELGYTF. The DNA for the CDR3 is TGCGCCAGCAGCCTTGACGCCAGGGGTGAACTCGGCTACACCTTC.

The chain joins TRBV19 to TRBJ2-7; D is possibly TRBD2 (6 bases). The length of the CDR3 is 14 residues. Between the trimmed V and J ends, which lost 3 bases and 2 bases, there was a span of 11 bases. Germline V lookup: CDR1 LNHDA, CDR2 SQIVND (reference sequence). CDR3 amino acids: CASSISGWTYEQYF. In DNA form, the CDR3 reads TGTGCCAGTAGTATTAGCGGATGGACCTACGAGCAGTACTTC.

For this clonotype: The junction does not match germline at one end; this may be a read error. V gene TRBV2 combines with J gene TRBJ2-5; 13 positions match TRBD2. The CDR3 spans 14 residues. Germline lookup yields CDR1 SNHLY and CDR2 FYNNEI. For the CDR3, the DNA is TGTGCCGGCAGAGGACTAGCGGGGGTGGAGACCCAGTACTTC. Encoded protein: CAGRGLAGVETQYF.

The chain employs TRBV10-3 and TRBJ2-1; 12 nucleotides match TRBD2. The CDR3 is 19 residues long. Per the germline V gene, CDR1 is ENHRY and CDR2 is SYGVKD. J was trimmed by 7 bases and V by 5 bases; bases with no gene match: 18. The CDR3 DNA reads as TGTGCCATCAGTAGAAGGCCCGGGACTAGCGGGTGGACTTGGAATGAGCAGTTCTTC. Translating gives CAISRRPGTSGWTWNEQFF.

The sample holds a few counts of this clonotype. The V gene is TRBV6-1, the J gene TRBJ1-2; 7 bases map to TRBD1. This CDR3 has 14 amino acids. J gave up 2 bases and V 8 bases, and 8 bases lay outside the gene matches. From germline, CDR1 is MNHNS and CDR2 SASEGT. DNA of the CDR3: TGTGCCAGCGGGCAGGACAGGAGGAACTATGGCTACACCTTC. Its translation: CASGQDRRNYGYTF.

The V call is TRBV10-3, the J call TRBJ2-7, with TRBD1 identical over 8 bases. CDR3 length: 14 amino acids. With 6 bases clipped from V and 2 bases from J, the junction kept 6 bases outside the gene matches. Germline V lookup: CDR1 ENHRY, CDR2 SYGVKD. CDR3 coding DNA: TGTGCCATCAGGGCCGGACAGGGACCCTACGAGCAGTACTTC. Translating gives CAIRAGQGPYEQYF.

This clonotype was seen repeatedly, ten times or more. The J gene is TRBJ2-3, the V gene TRBV7-2; TRBD2 matches 7 bases. The germline V gene has CDR1 SGHTA and CDR2 FQGNSA. The CDR3 is made up of 14 amino acids. V was clipped by 1 base and J by 4 bases; unmatched bases: 2. CDR3 sequence reads: CASSLDGRSDTQYF. CDR3 bases: TGTGCCAGCAGCTTAGACGGGAGGTCAGATACGCAGTATTTT.

The CDR3 protein is CASSLAGASLVNEQFF. The CDR3 DNA is TGCGCCAGCAGCTTGGCCGGGGCCAGTTTAGTCAATGAGCAGTTCTTC. The chain couples TRBV5-1 to TRBJ2-1; tentatively, D is TRBD1 or TRBD2 (5 bases each). This CDR3 has 16 amino acids. V lost 0 bases and J 6 bases, leaving 16 bases between the germline ends. Germline values: CDR1 SGHRS, CDR2 YFSETQ.

This chain connects TRBV19 to TRBJ2-3; 7 positions match TRBD2. Germline V gene data show CDR1 as LNHDA and CDR2 as SQIVND (reference sequence). The V segment lost 7 bases and the J segment 0 bases; nucleotides outside the gene matches: 7. The CDR3 totals 15 residues. This chain's CDR3 is CASKGGRISTDTQYF. CDR3 nucleotides: TGTGCCAGTAAGGGAGGGCGGATTAGCACAGATACGCAGTATTTT.

This clonotype was detected many times. The rearrangement joins TRBV20-1 to TRBJ2-7, with TRBD2 identical over 8 bases. V was clipped by 5 bases and J by 0 bases; unmatched bases: 6. The CDR3 covers 14 residues. The germline V gene has CDR1 DFQATT and CDR2 SNEGSKA (reference sequence). The CDR3 region has the DNA TGCAGTGCTTTGCGGGAGGTTAGCTCCTACGAGCAGTACTTC. Translation gives CSALREVSSYEQYF.

This clonotype was counted many times. The chain has TRBV7-2 and TRBJ1-1; unclear D gene. This CDR3 is built from 14 residues. V gave up 5 bases and J gave up 6 bases, with 16 bases separating them. Germline V lookup: CDR1 SGHTA, CDR2 FQGNSA. The CDR3 nucleotides read TGTGCCAGCAGCCAGTCGCGCGCGAAGCCTGAAGCTTTCTTT. Encoded protein: CASSQSRAKPEAFF.

This chain uses TRBV7-4 with TRBJ2-3; D is possibly TRBD1 or TRBD2 (5 bases each). CDR3 length equals 14 residues. V was trimmed by 5 bases and J by 6 bases, leaving 15 bases between them. CDR1 is SGHVT and CDR2 is SQSDAQ in the germline V gene. The CDR3 sequence is CASSVGAGQDTQYF. CDR3 in DNA: TGTGCCAGCAGCGTAGGGGCGGGTCAGGATACGCAGTATTTT.

In the case of this clonotype: With a much larger clone just one base away, this may be a read error. Because the CDR3 is missing its conserved closing phenylalanine or tryptophan, this is likely a read error. The V and J genes are TRBV12-3 or TRBV12-4 and TRBJ2-1; no clear D gene. Trimming cost V 4 bases and J 3 bases, with 13 bases left between them. The CDR3 is 15 amino acids. CDR3 coding DNA: TGTGCCAGCAGTTCTCCATACCGCAACTACAATGAGCAGTTCCTC. As protein: CASSSPYRNYNEQFL.

As DNA, the CDR3 is TGTGCCAGCTCACCAAGACTGAACTCTGGGGCCAACGTCCTGACTTTC. Translated: CASSPRLNSGANVLTF. The chain combines TRBV18 with TRBJ2-6; D is uncertain. CDR1 is KGHSH and CDR2 is LQKENI in the germline V gene. The V gene lost 2 bases and the J gene lost 0 bases, with 8 bases spanning the gap. The CDR3 contains 16 residues. The complete variable domain, with remaining parts taken from reference TRBV18 and TRBJ2-6, reads NAGVMQNPRHLVRRRGQEARLRCSPMKGHSHVYWYRQLPEEGLKFMVYLQKENIIDESGMPKERFSAEFPKEGPSILRIQQVVRGDSAAYFCASSPRLNSGANVLTFGAGSRLTVL.

The chain uses TRBV25-1 and TRBJ2-5, with D possibly being TRBD1 or TRBD2 (5 bases each). CDR1 MGHDK and CDR2 SYGVNS come from the germline V gene. Trimming took off 4 bases at V and 5 bases at J, with 17 bases between the two ends. This CDR3 contains 15 residues. CDR3 amino acids: CASSAHLGGRETQYF. DNA of the CDR3: TGTGCCAGCAGTGCCCATCTTGGGGGTAGGGAGACCCAGTACTTC.

This clonotype was counted many times. The chain links TRBV6-1 to TRBJ1-4, with D unclear. Between the trimmed V and J ends, which lost 4 bases and 1 base, there was a span of 16 bases. CDR1 MNHNS and CDR2 SASEGT come from the germline V gene. This CDR3 has 17 residues. The DNA of the CDR3 is TGTGCCAGCAGTGTAGAAGGGATCTGGGTAACTAATGAAAAACTGTTTTTT. This encodes CASSVEGIWVTNEKLFF.

This clonotype showed up many times. V gene TRBV7-8 combines with J gene TRBJ2-1; perhaps TRBD1 as D (5 bases). V dropped 2 bases and J dropped 5 bases, with 19 bases sitting between them. The length of the CDR3 is 17 residues. Germline values: CDR1 SGHVS, CDR2 FQNEAQ. The CDR3: CASSLRRRQGPHNEQFF. The CDR3 DNA follows: TGTGCCAGCAGCTTACGAAGGCGCCAGGGCCCACACAATGAGCAGTTCTTC.

The chain has TRBV7-9 and TRBJ2-3, with TRBD2 matching over 11 bases. Germline V CDR1 and CDR2: SEHNR, FQNEAQ (reference sequence). This CDR3 spans 16 amino acids. J was trimmed by 8 bases and V by 0 bases; bases with no gene match: 7. CDR3 region: CASSLALAGGGATQYF. In DNA form, the CDR3 reads TGTGCCAGCAGCTTAGCCCTAGCGGGAGGAGGGGCTACGCAGTATTTT.

This clonotype came up a few times. J is TRBJ1-4 and V is TRBV28; D is uncertain. Trimming left V 4 bases short and J 5 bases short, with 8 bases between. Germline-derived CDR1 and CDR2 are MDHEN and SYDVKM. The CDR3 length is 13 residues. Written as DNA, the CDR3 is TGTGCCAGCAGTTGGGCGGGAAATGAAAAACTGTTTTTT. Translation: CASSWAGNEKLFF.

A note on this clonotype: The junction differs from germline at one of its ends, possibly a read error. The rearrangement uses TRBV9 and TRBJ1-2; D gene uncertain. Germline values: CDR1 SGDLS, CDR2 YYNGEE. The CDR3 has 15 amino acids. The CDR3 here is CASSPSALNNYGNTF. The CDR3, as DNA: TGTGCCAGCAGCCCATCGGCCCTGAATAACTATGGCAACACCTTC.

This clonotype came up a few times. The J gene is TRBJ1-4, the V gene TRBV7-9, with TRBD1 as a possible D gene (5 bases). CDR3 length: 15 residues. Germline CDR1 is SEHNR and CDR2 is FQNEAQ (reference sequence). Trimming pared 5 bases from V and 5 bases from J, leaving 15 bases between. The CDR3 coding sequence is TGTGCCAGCAGCCCAGGGACCTTGGGAAATGAAAAACTGTTTTTT. It specifies CASSPGTLGNEKLFF.

This clonotype was seen at least ten times. The V call is TRBV6-5, the J call TRBJ1-1; 7 bases are a match to TRBD1. From germline, CDR1 is MNHEY and CDR2 SVGAGI. The CDR3 is 15 residues long. Trimming removed 0 bases from V and 4 bases from J; junction bases left unmatched: 5. The DNA of the CDR3 is TGTGCCAGCAGTTACTCGAGGGGGCGGGGCACTGAAGCTTTCTTT. Translated: CASSYSRGRGTEAFF.

This clonotype was observed a few times. This rearrangement joins TRBV10-1 to TRBJ2-7; TRBD1 agrees at 12 bases. The J segment lost 9 bases and the V segment lost 10 bases, leaving 10 bases of the junction unmatched. The CDR3 totals 13 residues. CDR1 WNHNN and CDR2 SYGVQD come from the germline V gene (reference sequence). The CDR3 DNA reads as TGCGCCACCTCCGTGGGACAGGGGGCTCGGCAGTACTTC. This translates into CATSVGQGARQYF.